One and the same sample provided the 8 T cell receptor beta chains below, sequenced in a study of radiation and T cells in renal cell carcinoma. Time point indicated: blood 4 weeks post-SBRT, at nephrectomy. Regarding treatment: 15 Gy SBRT to primary tumor, nephrectomy 4 weeks later. Method: immunoSEQ multiplex PCR; TCRdb's copy keeps in-frame clones and lacks some. In the table there are just over 95,000 clones, 75% to 85% of which are singletons. The starting material was blood, obtained from a patient whose treatment included radiotherapy and nephrectomy. Receptors originate from a man aged 55 to 69 with renal cell carcinoma.

The chain uses TRBV30 and TRBJ1-1, with D tentatively TRBD1 (6 bases). CDR1 is GTSNPN, CDR2 SVGIG, per germline (reference sequence). CDR3 length: 11 residues. Between the trimmed V and J ends, which lost 0 bases and 8 bases, there was a span of 7 bases. CDR3: CAWSVGGEAFF. The CDR3 DNA follows: TGTGCCTGGAGTGTAGGGGGGGAAGCTTTCTTT.

The chain links TRBV14 to TRBJ2-6; no firm D call. The germline CDR1 and CDR2 sequences are SGHDN and FVKESK. The CDR3 covers 15 residues. V was cut by 4 bases and J by 0 bases, with 7 bases left in between. The CDR3 DNA follows: TGTGCCAGCAGCCTCCACGTCTCTGGGGCCAACGTCCTGACTTTC. It translates to CASSLHVSGANVLTF.

The CDR3 coding sequence is TGTGCCAGCAGTAAGACCCGCCGCACAGATACGCAGTATTTT. This translates into CASSKTRRTDTQYF. This rearrangement joins TRBV28 to TRBJ2-3; D gene uncertain. Germline CDR1 reads MDHEN; CDR2 reads SYDVKM. Trimming pared 5 bases from V and 1 base from J, leaving 10 bases between. This CDR3 is built from 14 residues.

For the CDR3, the DNA is TGTGCCAGTAGTATGGAAGGCTACGAGCAGTACTTC. It yields the protein CASSMEGYEQYF. V gene TRBV19 combines with J gene TRBJ2-7, with D hard to call. Germline CDR1 is LNHDA and CDR2 is SQIVND (reference sequence). V was clipped by 3 bases and J by 3 bases, with 6 bases between them. The CDR3 has 12 amino acids. Combining the CDR3 with reference TRBV19 and TRBJ2-7 gives the whole variable domain DGGITQSPKYLFRKEGQNVTLSCEQNLNHDAMYWYRQDPGQGLRLIYYSQIVNDFQKGDIAEGYSVSREKKESFPLTVTSAQKNPTAFYLCASSMEGYEQYFGPGTRLTVT.

The rearrangement joins TRBV7-9 to TRBJ2-2; 8 positions agree with TRBD2. This CDR3 spans 14 amino acids. Germline V lookup: CDR1 SEHNR, CDR2 FQNEAQ (reference sequence). The J segment lost 3 bases and the V segment lost 10 bases, leaving 7 bases of the junction unmatched. CDR3 loop: CATAGVGHTGELFF. The CDR3 nucleotides read TGTGCCACAGCGGGAGTGGGGCACACCGGGGAGCTGTTTTTT. The whole variable domain, remainder taken from reference TRBV7-9 and TRBJ2-2, is DTGVSQNPRHKITKRGQNVTFRCDPISEHNRLYWYRQTLGQGPEFLTYFQNEAQLEKSRLLSDRFSAERPKGSFSTLEIQRTEQGDSAMYLCATAGVGHTGELFFGEGSRLTVL.

The V call is TRBV6-1, the J call TRBJ2-4, with 7 positions matching TRBD1. Germline values: CDR1 MNHNS, CDR2 SASEGT. The V segment lost 5 bases and the J segment 1 base; nucleotides outside the gene matches: 5. The CDR3 runs 15 residues. Here the CDR3 reads CASSLGGRAKNIQYF. CDR3 DNA: TGTGCCAGCAGTCTAGGGGGCCGGGCCAAAAACATTCAGTACTTC.

The J gene is TRBJ2-7, the V gene TRBV6-1, with D perhaps matching TRBD2 (5 bases). CDR3 size: 14 residues. Trimming stripped 8 bases from V and 0 bases from J, with 14 bases between. Germline CDR1 reads MNHNS; CDR2 reads SASEGT. CDR3 DNA sequence: TGTGCCAGCGGGCTTGGCGGGTTCTCCTACGAGCAGTACTTC. Translated, it gives CASGLGGFSYEQYF.

This clone came up a few times. The gene calls are TRBV28 and TRBJ1-1; a weak D match, TRBD1 (5 bases). Germline CDR1 reads MDHEN; CDR2 reads SYDVKM. V was cut by 8 bases and J by 0 bases, with 19 bases left in between. This CDR3 is built from 16 residues. The CDR3 bases are TGTGCCAGCTCCAGCCTTAACAGGACCATGAACACTGAAGCTTTCTTT. Translating it yields CASSSLNRTMNTEAFF.